This T cell receptor beta chain was captured by sequencing in a study of T cells in localized non-small cell lung cancer. Generated by immunoSEQ multiplex PCR, the TCRdb table keeps only in-frame clones and is missing some. The sample yields 20,000 to 25,000 clones, 80% to 90% seen once. The specimen comprised peripheral blood, sampled before any cancer treatment. The receptor comes from an older male donor with stage I squamous cell lung carcinoma.

In nucleotides, the CDR3 is TGCGCCAGCAGCCAAGATCAGGGGCCAAAGGGAGAAAAACTGTTTTTT. The encoded protein is CASSQDQGPKGEKLFF. The chain recombines TRBV4-1 with TRBJ1-4; a weak D match, TRBD1 (6 bases). V gave up 0 bases and J gave up 8 bases, with 16 bases separating them. CDR3 length: 16 residues. The germline V gene has CDR1 MGHRA and CDR2 YSYEKL.